The entry below gives a single TCR beta chain sequence along with its context. Individual cDNA molecules were tagged with unique molecular identifiers. From the 5' RACE reads, TCRdb called clonotypes with MiXCR, one entry per CDR3 protein. The sample lists about 50,000 distinct CDR3 sequences; under 7.5% were seen once. The entry originates in a study of early T cells in non-severe SARS-CoV-2 infection. Study summary: Chains were not paired, and sequencing was done on bulk RNA from unsorted whole blood.

Material: whole blood, obtained at baseline. The clonotype was recovered from an adult who was a healthcare worker with PCR-confirmed SARS-CoV-2 infection or an uninfected control (not recorded which).

The CDR3 DNA sequence: TGTGCCAGCACCGGGGCGGTAGCCAAAAACATTCAGTACTTC. Translated, it gives CASTGAVAKNIQYF. The chain has TRBV7-2 and TRBJ2-4, with D perhaps assigned TRBD1 or TRBD2 (5 bases each). Germline assignment: CDR1 SGHTA and CDR2 FQGNSA. Trimming took 7 bases from V and 0 from J, leaving 10 bases between them. There are 14 residues in the CDR3. The complete variable domain, with remaining parts taken from reference TRBV7-2 and TRBJ2-4, reads GAGVSQSPSNKVTEKGKDVELRCDPISGHTALYWYRQSLGQGLEFLIYFQGNSAPDKSGLPSDRFSAERTGGSVSTLTIQRTQQEDSAVYLCASTGAVAKNIQYFGAGTRLSVL.